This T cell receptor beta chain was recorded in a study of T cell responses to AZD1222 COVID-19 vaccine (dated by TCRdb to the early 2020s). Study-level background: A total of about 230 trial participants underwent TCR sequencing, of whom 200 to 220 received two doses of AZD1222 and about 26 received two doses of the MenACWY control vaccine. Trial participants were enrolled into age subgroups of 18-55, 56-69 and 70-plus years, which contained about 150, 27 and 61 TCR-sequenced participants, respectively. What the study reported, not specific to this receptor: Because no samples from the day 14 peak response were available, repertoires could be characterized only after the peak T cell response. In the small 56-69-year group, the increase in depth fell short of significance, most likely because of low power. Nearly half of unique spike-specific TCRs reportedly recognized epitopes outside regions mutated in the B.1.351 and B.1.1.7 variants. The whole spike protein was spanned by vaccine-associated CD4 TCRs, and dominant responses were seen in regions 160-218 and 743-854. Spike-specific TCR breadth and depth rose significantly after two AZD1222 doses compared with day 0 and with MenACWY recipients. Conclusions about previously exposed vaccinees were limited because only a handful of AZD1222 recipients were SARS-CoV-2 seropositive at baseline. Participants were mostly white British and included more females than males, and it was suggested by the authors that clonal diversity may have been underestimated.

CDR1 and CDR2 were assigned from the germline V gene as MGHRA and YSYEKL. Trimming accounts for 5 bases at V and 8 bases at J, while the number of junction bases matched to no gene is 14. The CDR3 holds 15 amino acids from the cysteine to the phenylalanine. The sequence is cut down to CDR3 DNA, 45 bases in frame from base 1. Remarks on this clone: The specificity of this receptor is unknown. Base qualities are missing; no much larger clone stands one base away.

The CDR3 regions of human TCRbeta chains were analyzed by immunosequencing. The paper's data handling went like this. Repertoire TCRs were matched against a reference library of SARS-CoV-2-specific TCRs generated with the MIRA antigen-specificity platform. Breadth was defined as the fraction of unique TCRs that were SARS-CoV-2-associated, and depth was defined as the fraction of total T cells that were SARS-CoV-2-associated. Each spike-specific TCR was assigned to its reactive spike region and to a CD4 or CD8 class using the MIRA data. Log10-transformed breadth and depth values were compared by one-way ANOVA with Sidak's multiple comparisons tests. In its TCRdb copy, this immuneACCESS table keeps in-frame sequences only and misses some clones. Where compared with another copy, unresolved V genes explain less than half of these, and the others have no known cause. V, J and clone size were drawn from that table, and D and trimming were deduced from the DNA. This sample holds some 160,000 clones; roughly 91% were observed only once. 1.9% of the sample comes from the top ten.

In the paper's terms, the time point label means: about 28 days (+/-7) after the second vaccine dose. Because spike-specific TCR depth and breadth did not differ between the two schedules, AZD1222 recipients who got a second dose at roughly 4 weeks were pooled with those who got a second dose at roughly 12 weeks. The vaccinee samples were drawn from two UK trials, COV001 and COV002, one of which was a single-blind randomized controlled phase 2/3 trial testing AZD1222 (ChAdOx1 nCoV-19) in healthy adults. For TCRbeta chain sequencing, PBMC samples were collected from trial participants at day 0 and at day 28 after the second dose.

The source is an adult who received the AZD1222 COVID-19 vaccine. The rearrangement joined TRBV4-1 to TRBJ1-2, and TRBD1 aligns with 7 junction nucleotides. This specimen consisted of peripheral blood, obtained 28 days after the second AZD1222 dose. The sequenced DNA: TGCGCCAGCAGCTTTCGACAGGGAGGAGTGGAGGGCTACACCTTC. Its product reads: CASSFRQGGVEGYTF.